The rows below give T cell receptor beta chains drawn from one sample of a study of T-cell memory formation after mild COVID-19. MiXCR, applied by TCRdb to the 5' RACE reads, yields one record per CDR3 protein. The sample contains just over 400,000 distinct CDR3 sequences, 23% of which appear only once. Sequenced sample: PBMCs or a T cell subset sorted from them (not recorded which). The receptor source for this set is an adult woman who had mild COVID-19 (a few samples of this study predate the infection). Cell type and time point are not known. Both conserved end residues are part of each CDR3.

CDR3: CSCGRQETQYF; J: TRBJ2-5; V: TRBV20-1
CDR3: CSARQVFYEQYF; J: TRBJ2-7; V: TRBV20-1
CDR3: CASSQGPYTDTQYF; J: TRBJ2-3; V: TRBV4-1
CDR3: CSARKGTGSSTDTQYF; J: TRBJ2-3; V: TRBV20-1
CDR3: CASRPSARGQGVEQYF; J: TRBJ2-7; V: TRBV7-9
CDR3: CSARDSVGVTEAFF; J: TRBJ1-1; V: TRBV20-1
CDR3: CSARDREGRGDTQYF; J: TRBJ2-3; V: TRBV20-1
CDR3: CATLRGLGTEAFF; J: TRBJ1-1; V: TRBV6-5
CDR3: CASSVEMNTEAFF; J: TRBJ1-1; V: TRBV9
CDR3: CASSPIKDRGNQPQHF; J: TRBJ1-5; V: TRBV7-9
CDR3: CASSLQGISNQPQHF; J: TRBJ1-5; V: TRBV5-1
CDR3: CASSQIDYDEQFF; J: TRBJ2-1; V: TRBV4-3
CDR3: CASSHDSQPQHF; J: TRBJ1-5; V: TRBV7-2
CDR3: CASSPRAGGTDTQYF; J: TRBJ2-3; V: TRBV5-1
CDR3: CSVEVDPAFF; J: TRBJ1-1; V: TRBV29-1
CDR3: CASSPGLAGVRGTDTQYF; J: TRBJ2-3; V: TRBV18
CDR3: CASREGQNTEAFF; J: TRBJ1-1; V: TRBV2
CDR3: CASSQDLSLHNEQFF; J: TRBJ2-1; V: TRBV14
CDR3: CATGESGTPGEQYF; J: TRBJ2-7; V: TRBV24-1
CDR3: CASSPGVGGADGYTF; J: TRBJ1-2; V: TRBV5-1
CDR3: CASSVSGMNTEAFF; J: TRBJ1-1; V: TRBV9
CDR3: CSAGLAGGPYEQYF; J: TRBJ2-7; V: TRBV20-1
CDR3: CASSPNGGSHEQFF; J: TRBJ2-1; V: TRBV4-1
CDR3: CASSSRAEGYTF; J: TRBJ1-2; V: TRBV5-6
CDR3: CASSEGRVESNQPQHF; J: TRBJ1-5; V: TRBV2
CDR3: CATSDRQGVQETQYF; J: TRBJ2-5; V: TRBV24-1
CDR3: CASSYSSSRASSYEQYF; J: TRBJ2-7; V: TRBV6-5
CDR3: CASSGLALYNEQFF; J: TRBJ2-1; V: TRBV2
CDR3: CSAAGGQETQYF; J: TRBJ2-5; V: TRBV20-1
CDR3: CASSPKRAGGRHRETQYF; J: TRBJ2-5; V: TRBV4-1
CDR3: CASSPRAGESYNEQFF; J: TRBJ2-1; V: TRBV18
CDR3: CATSRDQSNQETQYF; J: TRBJ2-5; V: TRBV15
CDR3: CSAEAGGPTGEQYF; J: TRBJ2-7; V: TRBV20-1
CDR3: CASGNDRNTEAFF; J: TRBJ1-1; V: TRBV12-3/TRBV12-4
CDR3: CAIRGGGTGSYNEQFF; J: TRBJ2-1; V: TRBV10-3
CDR3: CASSKWGTGEQYF; J: TRBJ2-7; V: TRBV5-6
CDR3: CASSAEDLGYQETQYF; J: TRBJ2-5; V: TRBV6-6
CDR3: CASSYLTGEAYGYTF; J: TRBJ1-2; V: TRBV5-1
CDR3: CATSVTSGGNNEQFF; J: TRBJ2-1; V: TRBV24-1
CDR3: CASSLDSRDQPQHF; J: TRBJ1-5; V: TRBV5-5
CDR3: CASAIGLAAGELFF; J: TRBJ2-2; V: TRBV6-5
CDR3: CAISPTGAYEQYF; J: TRBJ2-7; V: TRBV10-3
CDR3: CASSTGWRDLEAFF; J: TRBJ1-1; V: TRBV5-6